The T cell receptor (beta chain) described here comes from a study of blood T cell repertoires in COVID-19. In the study overall: Specimens from acute and convalescent COVID-19 originated in the United States, Italy and Spain. From T cells, B-cell-depleted T cells, or PBMCs came the material, which was cDNA or gDNA.

The V and J ends lost 1 base and 4 bases respectively, with 8 bases between them. In germline, CDR1 is LNHDA, CDR2 SQIVND (reference sequence). The length of the CDR3 is 13 residues. Original processing notes: Estimated nucleated cell counts came from reference gene primer amplification. Produced via immunoSEQ multiplex PCR; TCRdb's table is partial and in-frame only. That table supplies the V and J calls and clone size; D and trimming were determined from the DNA. The table shows around 260,000 clones, with 88% occurring only once. This receptor was identified in a man in his sixties who had recovered from COVID-19. J is TRBJ2-7 and V is TRBV19, with D possibly matching TRBD2 (5 bases). Material for sequencing was peripheral blood. CDR3 amino acids: CASSIGLAYEQYF. As DNA, the CDR3 is TGTGCCAGTAGTATAGGCCTAGCATACGAGCAGTACTTC.